The sequence of this TCR beta chain was determined in a study of blood T cell repertoires in COVID-19. V dropped 5 bases and J dropped 8; count of bases not matched to a gene: 8. The CDR3 runs 13 residues. Per the germline V gene, CDR1 is SGHTA and CDR2 is FQGTGA. This clone was seen more than once but under ten times. Seattle-derived patients entered the study during active infection and were followed longitudinally. Data came from immunoSEQ multiplex PCR; TCRdb stores just in-frame clones and leaves some out. The sample has around 190,000 clones, about four fifths seen once. This TCR was recovered from a woman aged 55 to 70 with COVID-19, enrolled during active disease. Material: peripheral blood. This chain joins TRBV7-3 and TRBJ1-2; 7 bases agree with TRBD1. The CDR3 DNA reads TGTGCCAGCAGCCAGACAGGGAAGATCGGCTACACCTTC. Protein sequence: CASSQTGKIGYTF.